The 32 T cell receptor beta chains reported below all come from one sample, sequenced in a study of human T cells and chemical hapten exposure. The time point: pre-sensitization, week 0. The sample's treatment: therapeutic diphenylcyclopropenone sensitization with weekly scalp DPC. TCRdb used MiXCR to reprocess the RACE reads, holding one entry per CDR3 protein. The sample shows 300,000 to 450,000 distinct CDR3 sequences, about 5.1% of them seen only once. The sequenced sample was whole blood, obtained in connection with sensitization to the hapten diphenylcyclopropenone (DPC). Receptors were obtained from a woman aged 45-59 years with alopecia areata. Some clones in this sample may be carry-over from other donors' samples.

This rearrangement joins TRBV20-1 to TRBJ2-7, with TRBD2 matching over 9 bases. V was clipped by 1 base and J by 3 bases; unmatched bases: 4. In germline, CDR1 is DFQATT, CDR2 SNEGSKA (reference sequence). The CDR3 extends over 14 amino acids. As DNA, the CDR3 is TGCAGTGCTAGAGGCCTAGCGGGAAACTACGAGCAGTACTTC. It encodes CSARGLAGNYEQYF.

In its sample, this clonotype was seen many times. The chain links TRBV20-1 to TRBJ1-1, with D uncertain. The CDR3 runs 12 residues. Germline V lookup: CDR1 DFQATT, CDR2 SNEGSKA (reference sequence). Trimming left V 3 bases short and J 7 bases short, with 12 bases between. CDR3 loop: CSASLSGVEAFF. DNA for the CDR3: TGCAGTGCTAGCCTGAGTGGCGTTGAAGCTTTCTTT.

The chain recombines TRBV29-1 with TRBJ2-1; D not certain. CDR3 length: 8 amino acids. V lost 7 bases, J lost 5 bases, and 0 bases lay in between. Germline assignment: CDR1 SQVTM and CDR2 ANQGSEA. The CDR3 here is CSDNEQFF. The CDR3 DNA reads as TGCAGCGACAATGAGCAGTTCTTC.

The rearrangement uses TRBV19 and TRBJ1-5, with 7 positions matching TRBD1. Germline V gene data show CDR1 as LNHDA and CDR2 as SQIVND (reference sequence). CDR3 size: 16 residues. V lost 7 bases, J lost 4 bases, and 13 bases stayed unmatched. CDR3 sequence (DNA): TGTGCCAGTACCCAGGGGGGGCGCAGTGGAAATCAGCCCCAGCATTTT. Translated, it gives CASTQGGRSGNQPQHF.

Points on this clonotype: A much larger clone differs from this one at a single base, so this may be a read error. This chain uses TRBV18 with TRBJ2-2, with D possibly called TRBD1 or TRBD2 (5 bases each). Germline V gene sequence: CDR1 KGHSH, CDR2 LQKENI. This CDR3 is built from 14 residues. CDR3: CASSPQRGPGVLFF. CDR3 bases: TGTGCCAGCTCACCCCAGAGGGGACCCGGGGTGCTGTTTTTT.

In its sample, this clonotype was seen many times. The CDR3 nucleotides read TGTGCCAGCAGCCGAGGACAGGGTTGGCAGTACTTC. Amino acids: CASSRGQGWQYF. This chain connects TRBV6-5 to TRBJ2-7, with 8 bases matching TRBD1. V was clipped by 6 bases and J by 9 bases; unmatched bases: 7. CDR3 length: 12 amino acids. The germline V gene encodes CDR1 MNHEY and CDR2 SVGAGI.

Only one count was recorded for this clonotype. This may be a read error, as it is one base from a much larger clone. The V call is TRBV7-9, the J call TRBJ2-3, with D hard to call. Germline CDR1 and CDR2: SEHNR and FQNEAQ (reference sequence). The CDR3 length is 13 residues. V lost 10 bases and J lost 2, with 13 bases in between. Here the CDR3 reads CATGPWDTDTQYF. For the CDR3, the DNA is TGTGCCACCGGCCCCTGGGACACAGATACGCAGTATTTT.

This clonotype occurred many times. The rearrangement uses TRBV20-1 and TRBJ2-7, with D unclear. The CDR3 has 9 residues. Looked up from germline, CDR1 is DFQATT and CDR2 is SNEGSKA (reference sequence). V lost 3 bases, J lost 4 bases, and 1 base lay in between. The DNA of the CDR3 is TGCAGTGCTAGTTACGAGCAGTACTTC. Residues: CSASYEQYF.

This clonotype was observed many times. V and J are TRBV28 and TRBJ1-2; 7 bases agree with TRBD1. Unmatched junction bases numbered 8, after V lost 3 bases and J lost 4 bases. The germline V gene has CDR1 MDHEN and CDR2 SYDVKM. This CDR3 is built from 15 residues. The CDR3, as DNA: TGTGCCAGCAGTTTCAGGGGGGTAACGGGCTATGGCTACACCTTC. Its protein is CASSFRGVTGYGYTF.

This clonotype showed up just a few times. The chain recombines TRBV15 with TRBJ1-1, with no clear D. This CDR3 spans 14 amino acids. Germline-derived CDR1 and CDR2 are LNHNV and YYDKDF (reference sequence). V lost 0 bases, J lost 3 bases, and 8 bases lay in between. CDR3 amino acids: CATSREAVYTEAFF. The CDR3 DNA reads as TGTGCCACCAGCAGAGAGGCGGTTTACACTGAAGCTTTCTTT.

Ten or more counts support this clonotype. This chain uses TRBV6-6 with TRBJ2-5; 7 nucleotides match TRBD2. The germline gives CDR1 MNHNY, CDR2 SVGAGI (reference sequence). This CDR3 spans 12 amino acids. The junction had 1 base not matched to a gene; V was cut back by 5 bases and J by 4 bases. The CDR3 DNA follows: TGTGCCAGCAGTGGGACTACAGAGACCCAGTACTTC. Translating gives CASSGTTETQYF.

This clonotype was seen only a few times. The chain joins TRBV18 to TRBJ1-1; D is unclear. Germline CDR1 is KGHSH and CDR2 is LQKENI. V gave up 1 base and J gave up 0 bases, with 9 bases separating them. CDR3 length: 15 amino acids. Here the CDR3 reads CASSPQKVMNTEAFF. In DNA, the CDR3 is TGTGCCAGCTCACCACAAAAGGTGATGAACACTGAAGCTTTCTTT.

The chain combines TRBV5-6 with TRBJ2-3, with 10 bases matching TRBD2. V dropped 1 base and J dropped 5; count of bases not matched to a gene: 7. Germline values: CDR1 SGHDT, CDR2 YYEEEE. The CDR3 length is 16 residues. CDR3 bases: TGTGCCAGCAGCTTGAAGAGGTTAGCGGGAGGAGATACGCAGTATTTT. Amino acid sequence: CASSLKRLAGGDTQYF.

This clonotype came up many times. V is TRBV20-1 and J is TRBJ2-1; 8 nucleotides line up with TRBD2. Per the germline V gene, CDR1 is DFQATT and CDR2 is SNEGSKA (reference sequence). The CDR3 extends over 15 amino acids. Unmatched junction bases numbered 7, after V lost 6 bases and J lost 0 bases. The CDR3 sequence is CSALSGESSYNEQFF. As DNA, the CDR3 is TGCAGTGCCCTTAGCGGGGAGAGCTCCTACAATGAGCAGTTCTTC.

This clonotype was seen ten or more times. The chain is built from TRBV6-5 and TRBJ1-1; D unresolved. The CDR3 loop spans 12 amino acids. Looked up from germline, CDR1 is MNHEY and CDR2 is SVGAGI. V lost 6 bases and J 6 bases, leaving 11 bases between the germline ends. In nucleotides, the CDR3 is TGTGCCAGCAGCTTTCATGGGGCTGAAGCTTTCTTT. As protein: CASSFHGAEAFF.

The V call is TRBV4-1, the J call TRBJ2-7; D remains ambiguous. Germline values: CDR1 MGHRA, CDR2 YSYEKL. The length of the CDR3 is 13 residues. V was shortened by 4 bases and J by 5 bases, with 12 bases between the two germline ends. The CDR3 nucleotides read TGCGCCAGCAGCCGTCCCCCAAATCACGAGCAGTACTTC. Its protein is CASSRPPNHEQYF.

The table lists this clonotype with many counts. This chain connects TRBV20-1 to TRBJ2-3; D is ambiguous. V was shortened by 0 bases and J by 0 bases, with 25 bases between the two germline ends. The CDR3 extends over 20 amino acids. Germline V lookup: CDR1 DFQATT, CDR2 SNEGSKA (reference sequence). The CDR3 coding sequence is TGCAGTGCTAGAGATTTTGGCTGGCAGTCCGTCGGCACTAGCACAGATACGCAGTATTTT. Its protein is CSARDFGWQSVGTSTDTQYF.

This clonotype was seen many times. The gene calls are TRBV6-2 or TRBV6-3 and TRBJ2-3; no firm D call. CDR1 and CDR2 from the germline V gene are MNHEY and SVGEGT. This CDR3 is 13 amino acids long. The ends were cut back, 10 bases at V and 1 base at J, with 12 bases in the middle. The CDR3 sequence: CATMTEGTDTQYF. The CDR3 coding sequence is TGTGCCACCATGACTGAGGGCACAGATACGCAGTATTTT.

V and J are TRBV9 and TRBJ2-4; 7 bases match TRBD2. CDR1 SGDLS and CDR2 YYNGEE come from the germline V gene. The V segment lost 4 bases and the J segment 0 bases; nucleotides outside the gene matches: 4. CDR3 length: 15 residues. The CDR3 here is CASSLGGAAKNIQYF. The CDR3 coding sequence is TGTGCCAGCAGCCTGGGAGGGGCAGCCAAAAACATTCAGTACTTC.

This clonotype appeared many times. The CDR3: CSVAPGPSSYNEQFF. CDR3 coding DNA: TGCAGCGTTGCGCCGGGGCCGAGCTCCTACAATGAGCAGTTCTTC. The chain uses TRBV29-1 and TRBJ2-1; D possibly uses TRBD1 or TRBD2 (5 bases each). V lost 4 bases to trimming and J lost 0 bases, with 13 bases between them. Germline CDR1 reads SQVTM; CDR2 reads ANQGSEA. This CDR3 is 15 amino acids long.

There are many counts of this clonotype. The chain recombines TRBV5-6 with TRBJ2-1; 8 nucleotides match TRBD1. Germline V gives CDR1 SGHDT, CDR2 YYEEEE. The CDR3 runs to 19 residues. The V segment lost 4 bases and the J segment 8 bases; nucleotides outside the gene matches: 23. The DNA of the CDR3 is TGTGCCAGCAGCGCCGGTGCCAAGACTCGGACAGGGAAGAGGTATGAGCAGTTCTTC. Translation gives CASSAGAKTRTGKRYEQFF.

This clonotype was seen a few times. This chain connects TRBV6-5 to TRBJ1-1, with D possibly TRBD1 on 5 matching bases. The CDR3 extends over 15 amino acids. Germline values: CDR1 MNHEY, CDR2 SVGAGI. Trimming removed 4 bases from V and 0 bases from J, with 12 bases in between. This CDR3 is CASSSAGAMNTEAFF. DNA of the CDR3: TGTGCCAGCAGTTCGGCCGGGGCTATGAACACTGAAGCTTTCTTT.

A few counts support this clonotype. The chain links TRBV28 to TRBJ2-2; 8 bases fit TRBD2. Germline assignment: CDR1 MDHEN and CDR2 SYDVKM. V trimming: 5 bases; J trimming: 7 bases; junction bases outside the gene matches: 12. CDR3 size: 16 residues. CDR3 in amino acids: CASSPQQRETGGELFF. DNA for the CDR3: TGTGCCAGCAGTCCCCAGCAGCGGGAGACGGGCGGGGAGCTGTTTTTT.

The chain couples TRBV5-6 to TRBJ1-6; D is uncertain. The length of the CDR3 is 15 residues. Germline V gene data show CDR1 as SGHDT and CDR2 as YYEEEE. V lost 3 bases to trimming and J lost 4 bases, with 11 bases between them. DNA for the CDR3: TGTGCCAGCAGCTCATTATGGGAGTATAATTCACCCCTCCACTTT. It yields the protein CASSSLWEYNSPLHF.

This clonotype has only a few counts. The CDR3 bases are TGCAGTGCTAGTAGCAGCGCGAACACTGAAGCTTTCTTT. Amino acid sequence: CSASSSANTEAFF. This sequence joins TRBV20-1 and TRBJ1-1, with D unclear. The ends were cut back, 3 bases at V and 1 base at J, with 9 bases in the middle. The germline V gene encodes CDR1 DFQATT and CDR2 SNEGSKA (reference sequence). The CDR3 length is 13 residues.

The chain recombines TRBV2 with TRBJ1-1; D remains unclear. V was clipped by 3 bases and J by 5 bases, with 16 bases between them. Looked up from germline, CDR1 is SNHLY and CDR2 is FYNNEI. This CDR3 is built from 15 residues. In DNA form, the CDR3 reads TGTGCCAGCAGTGAGTATTGGGGAGCAAGTACTGAAGCTTTCTTT. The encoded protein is CASSEYWGASTEAFF.

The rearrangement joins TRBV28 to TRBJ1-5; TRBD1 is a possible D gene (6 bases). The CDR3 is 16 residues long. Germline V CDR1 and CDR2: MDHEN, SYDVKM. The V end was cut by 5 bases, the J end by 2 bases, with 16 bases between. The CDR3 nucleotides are TGTGCCAGCAGTCTCAAAAGGGGGGGCGGCAATCAGCCCCAGCATTTT. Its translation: CASSLKRGGGNQPQHF. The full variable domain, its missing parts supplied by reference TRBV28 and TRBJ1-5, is DVKVTQSSRYLVKRTGEKVFLECVQDMDHENMFWYRQDPGLGLRLIYFSYDVKMKEKGDIPEGYSVSREKKERFSLILESASTNQTSMYLCASSLKRGGGNQPQHFGDGTRLSIL.

The CDR3 nucleotides read TGTGCCAGCAGTTTTCAGGGTTCTGCCAATCAGCCCCAGCATTTT. Amino acids: CASSFQGSANQPQHF. The chain recombines TRBV7-2 with TRBJ1-5; D is perhaps TRBD1 (5 bases). This CDR3 comprises 15 residues. The V end was cut by 6 bases, the J end by 3 bases, with 15 bases between. Germline V gene data show CDR1 as SGHTA and CDR2 as FQGNSA.

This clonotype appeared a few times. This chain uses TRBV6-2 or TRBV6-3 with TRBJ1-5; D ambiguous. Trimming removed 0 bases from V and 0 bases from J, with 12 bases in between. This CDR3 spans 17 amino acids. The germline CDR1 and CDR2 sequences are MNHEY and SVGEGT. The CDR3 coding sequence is TGTGCCAGCAGTTACTCGCGCAGGACGCGTAGCAATCAGCCCCAGCATTTT. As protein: CASSYSRRTRSNQPQHF.

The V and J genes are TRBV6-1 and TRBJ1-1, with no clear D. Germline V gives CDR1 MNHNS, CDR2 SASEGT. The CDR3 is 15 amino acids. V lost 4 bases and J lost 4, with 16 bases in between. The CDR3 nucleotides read TGTGCCAGCAGTGCCCGTCCGGGTAGTAGCACTGAAGCTTTCTTT. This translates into CASSARPGSSTEAFF.

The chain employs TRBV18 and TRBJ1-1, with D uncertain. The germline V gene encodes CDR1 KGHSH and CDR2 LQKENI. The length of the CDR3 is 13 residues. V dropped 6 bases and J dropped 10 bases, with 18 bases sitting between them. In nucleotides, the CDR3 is TGTGCCAGCTCCCGTGAGACCTCACCCCTAGCTTTCTTT. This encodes CASSRETSPLAFF. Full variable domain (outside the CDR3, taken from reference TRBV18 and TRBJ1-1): NAGVMQNPRHLVRRRGQEARLRCSPMKGHSHVYWYRQLPEEGLKFMVYLQKENIIDESGMPKERFSAEFPKEGPSILRIQQVVRGDSAAYFCASSRETSPLAFFGQGTRLTVV.

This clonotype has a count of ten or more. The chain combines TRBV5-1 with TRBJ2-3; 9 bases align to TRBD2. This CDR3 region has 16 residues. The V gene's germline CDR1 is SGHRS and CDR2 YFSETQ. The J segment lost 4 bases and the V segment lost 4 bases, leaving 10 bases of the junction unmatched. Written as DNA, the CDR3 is TGCGCCAGCAGCCCCACAGGCGGGGGGGCCCCAGATACGCAGTATTTT. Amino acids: CASSPTGGGAPDTQYF. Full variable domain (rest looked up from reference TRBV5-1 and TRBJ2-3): KAGVTQTPRYLIKTRGQQVTLSCSPISGHRSVSWYQQTPGQGLQFLFEYFSETQRNKGNFPGRFSGRQFSNSRSEMNVSTLELGDSALYLCASSPTGGGAPDTQYFGPGTRLTVL.